The 10 T cell receptor beta chains below all came from one sample that was sequenced in a study of a mutant IDH1 vaccine in newly diagnosed glioma. Using immunoSEQ multiplex PCR, the repertoire was profiled, and TCRdb retains in-frame clones only, with some absent. Of 40,000 to 55,000 clones listed, just under 80% are singletons. Their antigens are not known. Time point defined: week 5, during vaccination. Vaccine doses each comprised 300 ug of mutant IDH1 20-mer peptide, with topical imiquimod. Sequences were derived from PBMCs, sampled from a glioma patient whose treatment included an IDH1 peptide vaccine. These receptors all come from a man in his fifties or sixties with glioma.

The rearrangement joins TRBV27 to TRBJ2-2; 11 bases line up with TRBD2. Trimming removed 8 bases from V and 1 base from J; junction bases left unmatched: 3. Germline V gene sequence: CDR1 MNHEY, CDR2 SMNVEV (reference sequence). The length of the CDR3 is 15 residues. The CDR3 spells CASYTSGGNTGELFF. The CDR3 region has the DNA TGTGCCAGCTATACTAGCGGGGGGAACACCGGGGAGCTGTTTTTT.

The chain combines TRBV2 with TRBJ2-3; D unclear. This CDR3 has 13 residues. Between the trimmed V and J ends, which lost 4 bases and 1 base, there was a span of 6 bases. Germline V CDR1 and CDR2: SNHLY, FYNNEI. CDR3 sequence reads: CASSALGTDTQYF. The DNA for the CDR3 is TGTGCCAGCAGTGCGCTGGGCACAGATACGCAGTATTTT.

This clone was recorded once. This sequence joins TRBV7-9 and TRBJ2-1; a possible D gene is TRBD1 (6 bases). Trimming pared 1 base from V and 8 bases from J, leaving 18 bases between. The CDR3 totals 16 residues. Germline values: CDR1 SEHNR, CDR2 FQNEAQ (reference sequence). CDR3 nucleotides: TGTGCCAGCAGCTTAGGTGGCGCAGGGGCCAGGGATGAGCAGTTCTTC. Translated: CASSLGGAGARDEQFF.

This sequence joins TRBV6-1 and TRBJ2-1, with D uncertain. The CDR3 has 13 amino acids. Germline V gene lookup returns CDR1 MNHNS and CDR2 SASEGT. V was clipped by 6 bases and J by 4 bases, with 10 bases between them. CDR3 bases: TGTGCCAGCAGGACACCCGCATACAATGAGCAGTTCTTC. This codes for CASRTPAYNEQFF.

The chain couples TRBV27 to TRBJ1-5; D is uncertain. V was pared by 6 bases and J by 4 bases, with 7 bases between. The CDR3 contains 12 residues. CDR1 is MNHEY and CDR2 is SMNVEV in the germline V gene (reference sequence). The CDR3, as DNA: TGTGCCAGCAGAGAAGGAAATCAGCCCCAGCATTTT. This codes for CASREGNQPQHF.

This chain joins TRBV25-1 and TRBJ1-3; tentatively, D is TRBD1 (6 bases). V lost 8 bases, J lost 4 bases, and 15 bases lay in between. This CDR3 has 14 residues. Germline V gene data show CDR1 as MGHDK and CDR2 as SYGVNS. CDR3 region: CASSLGTTGNTIYF. CDR3 DNA sequence: TGTGCCAGCTCTCTGGGGACAACGGGAAACACCATATATTTT. Full variable domain (rest looked up from reference TRBV25-1 and TRBJ1-3): EADIYQTPRYLVIGTGKKITLECSQTMGHDKMYWYQQDPGMELHLIHYSYGVNSTEKGDLSSESTVSRIRTEHFPLTLESARPSHTSQYLCASSLGTTGNTIYFGEGSWLTVV.

V and J are TRBV5-6 and TRBJ2-1; TRBD2 aligns across 11 bases. Trimming took 4 bases from V and 11 from J; bases not matched to a gene: 11. The CDR3 has 15 residues. The germline V gene encodes CDR1 SGHDT and CDR2 YYEEEE. The CDR3 here is CASSPGIAGGFKQFF. The CDR3 DNA sequence: TGTGCCAGCAGCCCTGGGATAGCGGGGGGGTTTAAGCAGTTCTTC.

J is TRBJ2-7 and V is TRBV19; 12 nucleotides agree with TRBD1. V gave up 9 bases and J gave up 2 bases; unmatched junction bases: 5. The CDR3 runs to 14 residues. Per germline, CDR1 LNHDA and CDR2 SQIVND (reference sequence). The CDR3: CARVRDRGPYEQYF. The CDR3 DNA sequence: TGTGCCAGGGTCCGGGACAGGGGGCCCTACGAGCAGTACTTC.

This clone was detected a few times. The gene calls are TRBV30 and TRBJ2-1; no clear D. Germline V CDR1 and CDR2: GTSNPN, SVGIG (reference sequence). This CDR3 has 10 residues. The ends were cut back, 7 bases at V and 15 bases at J, with 16 bases in the middle. DNA of the CDR3: TGTGCCTTGGATATGGTAGGGTGGTTCTTC. Amino acids: CALDMVGWFF.

The J gene is TRBJ1-2, the V gene TRBV6-1; D is uncertain. V was trimmed by 3 bases and J by 4 bases, leaving 12 bases between them. Germline CDR1 reads MNHNS; CDR2 reads SASEGT. CDR3 length: 14 amino acids. The CDR3 here is CASSDGFLGYGYTF. The CDR3 DNA sequence: TGTGCCAGCAGTGACGGATTCTTGGGCTATGGCTACACCTTC.